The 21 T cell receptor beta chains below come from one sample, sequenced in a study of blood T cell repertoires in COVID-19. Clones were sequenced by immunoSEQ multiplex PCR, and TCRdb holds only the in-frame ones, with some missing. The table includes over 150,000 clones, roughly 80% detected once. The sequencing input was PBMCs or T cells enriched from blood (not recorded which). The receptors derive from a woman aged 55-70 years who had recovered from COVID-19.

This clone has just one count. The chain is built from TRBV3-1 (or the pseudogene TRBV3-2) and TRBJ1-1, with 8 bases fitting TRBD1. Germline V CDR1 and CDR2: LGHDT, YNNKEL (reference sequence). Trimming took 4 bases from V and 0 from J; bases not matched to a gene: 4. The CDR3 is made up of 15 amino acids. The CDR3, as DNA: TGTGCCAGCAGCCCAAGACAGGGGATGAACACTGAAGCTTTCTTT. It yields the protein CASSPRQGMNTEAFF.

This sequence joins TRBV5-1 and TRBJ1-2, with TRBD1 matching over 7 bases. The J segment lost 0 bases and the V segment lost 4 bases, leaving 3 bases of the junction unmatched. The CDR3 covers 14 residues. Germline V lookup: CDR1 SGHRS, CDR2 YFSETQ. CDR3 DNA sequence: TGCGCCAGCAGCGAGGGGGCGACTAACTATGGCTACACCTTC. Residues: CASSEGATNYGYTF.

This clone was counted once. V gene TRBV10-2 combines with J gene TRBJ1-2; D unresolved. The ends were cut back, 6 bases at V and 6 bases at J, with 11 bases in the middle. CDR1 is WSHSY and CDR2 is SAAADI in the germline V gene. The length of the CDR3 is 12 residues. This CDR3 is CASSSRGDGYTF. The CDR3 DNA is TGCGCCAGCAGCTCCCGAGGCGATGGCTACACCTTC.

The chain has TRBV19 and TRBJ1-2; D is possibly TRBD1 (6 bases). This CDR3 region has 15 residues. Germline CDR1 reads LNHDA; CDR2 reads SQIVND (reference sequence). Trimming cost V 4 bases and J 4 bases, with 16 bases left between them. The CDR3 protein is CASSRGGLDSYGYTF. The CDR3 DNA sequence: TGTGCCAGTAGTAGAGGAGGCTTGGACAGCTATGGCTACACCTTC.

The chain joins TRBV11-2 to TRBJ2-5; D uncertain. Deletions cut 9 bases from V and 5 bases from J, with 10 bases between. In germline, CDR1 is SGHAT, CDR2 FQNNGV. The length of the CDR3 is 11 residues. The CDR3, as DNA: TGTGCCAGTTCGTTTGTCGAGACCCAGTACTTC. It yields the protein CASSFVETQYF. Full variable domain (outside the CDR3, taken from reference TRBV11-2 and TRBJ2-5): EAGVAQSPRYKIIEKRQSVAFWCNPISGHATLYWYQQILGQGPKLLIQFQNNGVVDDSQLPKDRFSAERLKGVDSTLKIQPAKLEDSAVYLCASSFVETQYFGPGTRLLVL.

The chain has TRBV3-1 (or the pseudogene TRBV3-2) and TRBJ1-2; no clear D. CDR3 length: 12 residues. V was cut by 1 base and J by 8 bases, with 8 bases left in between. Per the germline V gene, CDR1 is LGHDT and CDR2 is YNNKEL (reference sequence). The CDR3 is CASSQVRGGYTF. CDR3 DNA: TGTGCCAGCAGCCAAGTGAGAGGGGGCTACACCTTC.

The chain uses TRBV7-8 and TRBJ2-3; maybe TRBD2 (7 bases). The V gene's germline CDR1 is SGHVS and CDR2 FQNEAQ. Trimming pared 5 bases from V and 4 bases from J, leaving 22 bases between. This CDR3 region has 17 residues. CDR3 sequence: CASSLVRGGYVADTQYF. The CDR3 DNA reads TGTGCCAGCAGCCTAGTTAGGGGGGGGTACGTTGCAGATACGCAGTATTTT. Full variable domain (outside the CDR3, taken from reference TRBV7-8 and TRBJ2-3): GAGVSQSPRYKVAKRGQDVALRCDPISGHVSLFWYQQALGQGPEFLTYFQNEAQLDKSGLPSDRFFAERPEGSVSTLKIQRTQQEDSAVYLCASSLVRGGYVADTQYFGPGTRLTVL.

CDR3 amino acids: CASSEPPQGANEQFF. In DNA form, the CDR3 reads TGTGCCAGCAGTGAACCCCCACAGGGGGCAAATGAGCAGTTCTTC. V and J are TRBV2 and TRBJ2-1, with TRBD1 matching over 9 bases. The CDR3 covers 15 residues. CDR1 is SNHLY, CDR2 FYNNEI, per germline. Unmatched junction bases numbered 6, after V lost 2 bases and J lost 7 bases.

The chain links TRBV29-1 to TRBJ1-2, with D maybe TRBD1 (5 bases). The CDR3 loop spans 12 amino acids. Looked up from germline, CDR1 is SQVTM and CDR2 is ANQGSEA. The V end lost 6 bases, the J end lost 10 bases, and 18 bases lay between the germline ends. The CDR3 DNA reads TGCAGCGTAGATGACAGCCTTTCTGACTACACCTTC. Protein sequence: CSVDDSLSDYTF. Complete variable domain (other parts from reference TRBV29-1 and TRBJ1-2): SAVISQKPSRDICQRGTSLTIQCQVDSQVTMMFWYRQQPGQSLTLIATANQGSEATYESGFVIDKFPISRPNLTFSTLTVSNMSPEDSSIYLCSVDDSLSDYTFGSGTRLTVV.

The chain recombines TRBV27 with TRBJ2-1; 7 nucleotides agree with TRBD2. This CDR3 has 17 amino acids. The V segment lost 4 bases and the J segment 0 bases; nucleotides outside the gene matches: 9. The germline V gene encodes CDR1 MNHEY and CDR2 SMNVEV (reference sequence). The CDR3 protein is CASSSLSGLLSYNEQFF. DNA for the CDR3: TGTGCCAGCAGTTCACTTAGCGGGTTACTCTCCTACAATGAGCAGTTCTTC.

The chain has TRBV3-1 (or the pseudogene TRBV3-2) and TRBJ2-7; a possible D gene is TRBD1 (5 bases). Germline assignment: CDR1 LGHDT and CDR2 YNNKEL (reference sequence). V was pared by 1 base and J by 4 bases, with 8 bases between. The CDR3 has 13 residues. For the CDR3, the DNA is TGTGCCAGCAGCCAAGGAAGGGGTTACGAGCAGTACTTC. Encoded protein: CASSQGRGYEQYF.

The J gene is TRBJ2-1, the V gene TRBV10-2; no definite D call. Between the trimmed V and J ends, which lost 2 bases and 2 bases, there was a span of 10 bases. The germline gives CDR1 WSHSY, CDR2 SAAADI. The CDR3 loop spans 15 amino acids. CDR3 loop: CASSEVEKTYNEQFF. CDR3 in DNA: TGCGCCAGCAGTGAGGTAGAGAAGACCTACAATGAGCAGTTCTTC.

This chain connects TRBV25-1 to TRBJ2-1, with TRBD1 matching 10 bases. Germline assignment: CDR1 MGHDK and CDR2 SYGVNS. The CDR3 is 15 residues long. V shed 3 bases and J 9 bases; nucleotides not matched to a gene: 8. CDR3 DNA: TGTGCCAGCAGTGACCTTGGACAGGGGGTGGGTGAGCAGTTCTTC. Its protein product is CASSDLGQGVGEQFF.

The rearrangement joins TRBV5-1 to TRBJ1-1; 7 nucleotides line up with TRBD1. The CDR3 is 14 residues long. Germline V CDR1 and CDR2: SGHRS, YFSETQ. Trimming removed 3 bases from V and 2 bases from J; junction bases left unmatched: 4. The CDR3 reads CASSSGTENTEAFF. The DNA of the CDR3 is TGCGCCAGCAGCTCCGGGACAGAAAACACTGAAGCTTTCTTT.

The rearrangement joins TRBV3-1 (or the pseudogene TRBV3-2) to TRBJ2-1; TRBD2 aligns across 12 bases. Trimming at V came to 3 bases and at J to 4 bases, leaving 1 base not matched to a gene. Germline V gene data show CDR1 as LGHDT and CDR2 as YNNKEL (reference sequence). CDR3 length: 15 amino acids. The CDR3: CASSHLAGGYNEQFF. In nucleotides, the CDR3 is TGTGCCAGCAGCCATCTAGCGGGGGGGTACAATGAGCAGTTCTTC.

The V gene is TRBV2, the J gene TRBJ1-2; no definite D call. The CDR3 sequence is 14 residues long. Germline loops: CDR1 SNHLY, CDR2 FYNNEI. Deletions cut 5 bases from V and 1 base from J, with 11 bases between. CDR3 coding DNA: TGTGCCAGCAGTAAGGCACAGCTTAACTATGGCTACACCTTC. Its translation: CASSKAQLNYGYTF.

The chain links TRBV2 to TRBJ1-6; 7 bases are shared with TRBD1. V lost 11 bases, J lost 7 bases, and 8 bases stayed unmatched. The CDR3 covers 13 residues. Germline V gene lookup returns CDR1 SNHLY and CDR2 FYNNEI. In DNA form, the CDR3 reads TGTGCCGGACGACAGGGAGGCAATTCACCCCTCCACTTT. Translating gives CAGRQGGNSPLHF.

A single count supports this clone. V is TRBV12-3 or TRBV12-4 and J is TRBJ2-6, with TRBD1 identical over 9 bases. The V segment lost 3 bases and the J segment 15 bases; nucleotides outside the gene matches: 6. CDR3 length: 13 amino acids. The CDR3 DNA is TGTGCCAGCAGTTTCGGGACAGGGATAGACCTGACTTTC. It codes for CASSFGTGIDLTF.

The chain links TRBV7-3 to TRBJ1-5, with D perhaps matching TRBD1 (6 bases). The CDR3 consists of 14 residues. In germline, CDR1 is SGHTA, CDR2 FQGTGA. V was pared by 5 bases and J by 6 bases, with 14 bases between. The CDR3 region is CASSLQGIGQPQHF. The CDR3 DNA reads TGTGCCAGCAGCCTACAGGGTATAGGTCAGCCCCAGCATTTT.

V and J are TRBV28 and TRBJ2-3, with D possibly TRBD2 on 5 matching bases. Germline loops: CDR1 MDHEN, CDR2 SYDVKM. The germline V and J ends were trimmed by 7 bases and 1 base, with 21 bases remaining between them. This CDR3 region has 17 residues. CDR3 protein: CASTTSLASSGTDTQYF. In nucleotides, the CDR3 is TGTGCCAGCACCACGTCCCTAGCAAGCTCAGGCACAGATACGCAGTATTTT.

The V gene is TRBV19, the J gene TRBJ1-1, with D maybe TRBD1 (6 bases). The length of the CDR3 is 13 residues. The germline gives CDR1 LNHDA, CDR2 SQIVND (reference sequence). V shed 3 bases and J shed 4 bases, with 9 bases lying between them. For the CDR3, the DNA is TGTGCCAGTAGTATGCGAGGGGGCACTGAAGCTTTCTTT. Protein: CASSMRGGTEAFF.